The next 5 T cell receptor beta chains were all read from a single sample in a study of blood T cells in healthy people across ages. Through a sample-barcoded 5' primer and a J-beta primer mix, a second PCR was run for about 6 to 11 cycles. One entry per CDR3 protein results from TCRdb running MiXCR on the 5' RACE reads. The sample lists 710,000 or so distinct CDR3 sequences; around 32% were seen once. Material: blood. The receptors derive from an elderly woman in good health.

This clonotype was seen at least ten times. The V and J genes are TRBV6-5 and TRBJ2-5; D is possibly TRBD1 (6 bases). Germline V lookup: CDR1 MNHEY, CDR2 SVGAGI. Trimming took 5 bases from V and 2 from J, leaving 21 bases between them. The CDR3 spans 17 residues. In DNA, the CDR3 is TGTGCCAGCAGTCGCCTTGGTGTTGGGGGCAGACAAGAGACCCAGTACTTC. This encodes CASSRLGVGGRQETQYF.

The chain combines TRBV5-5 with TRBJ2-2; D uncertain. Germline V gives CDR1 SGHKS, CDR2 YYEKEE (reference sequence). The CDR3 is 16 amino acids. V lost 0 bases to trimming and J lost 0 bases, with 9 bases between them. CDR3 region: CASSLVGRTNTGELFF. CDR3 nucleotide sequence: TGTGCCAGCAGCTTGGTTGGCAGGACGAACACCGGGGAGCTGTTTTTT.

There are a few counts of this clonotype. The V call is TRBV7-8, the J call TRBJ1-1; TRBD1 might be the D (6 bases). CDR1 is SGHVS and CDR2 is FQNEAQ in the germline V gene. V dropped 4 bases and J dropped 8 bases, with 11 bases sitting between them. The CDR3 is 12 residues long. In DNA form, the CDR3 reads TGTGCCAGCAGCTCAGGACAGCGGGAAGCTTTCTTT. It encodes CASSSGQREAFF.

This clonotype showed up just a few times. The V gene is TRBV7-2, the J gene TRBJ2-2; 7 bases agree with TRBD2. The CDR3 runs 16 residues. Germline V gene sequence: CDR1 SGHTA, CDR2 FQGNSA. The trim removed 3 bases at V and 1 base at J, leaving 5 bases unmatched. The CDR3 spells CASSFVGGGNTGELFF. The CDR3 DNA follows: TGTGCCAGCAGCTTCGTGGGGGGGGGGAACACCGGGGAGCTGTTTTTT.

In this sample, this clonotype turned up many times. The chain employs TRBV7-2 and TRBJ2-5, with D possibly matching TRBD1 (5 bases). V gave up 3 bases and J gave up 1 base, with 6 bases separating them. Germline V CDR1 and CDR2: SGHTA, FQGNSA. The CDR3 consists of 13 residues. As DNA, the CDR3 is TGTGCCAGCAGCTTGACAGTCCAAGAGACCCAGTACTTC. This gives the protein CASSLTVQETQYF. Based on the CDR3 plus reference TRBV7-2 and TRBJ2-5, the full variable domain is GAGVSQSPSNKVTEKGKDVELRCDPISGHTALYWYRQSLGQGLEFLIYFQGNSAPDKSGLPSDRFSAERTGGSVSTLTIQRTQQEDSAVYLCASSLTVQETQYFGPGTRLLVL.